The TCR beta chain described here comes from a study of CD8+CD57+ T cells in acquired aplastic anemia. General study points: In common between the patients and the controls were some 28 CD8+ CDR3 sequences. Patients versus controls showed no significant CD8+ Simpson's diversity difference.

The CDR3 totals 15 residues. CDR1 SGHTA and CDR2 FQGNSA come from the germline V gene. V trimming: 5 bases; J trimming: 0 bases; junction bases outside the gene matches: 6. A word on this clonotype: No antigen is known for it.

Template material for TCR beta VDJ and CDR3 profiling consisted of genomic DNA. TCRdb re-called the reads through MiXCR, storing one row per CDR3 protein. The sample shows 160,000 or so distinct CDR3 sequences, 71% of them seen only once. Patients chosen for sequencing had shown CD8+CD57+ cell expansion by flow cytometry. Severe acquired aplastic anemia was diagnosed in all patients. This clonotype originated in a human donor with aplastic anemia. The sample taken for sequencing was sorted CD4+, CD8+, or CD8+CD57+ T cells (not recorded which) from PBMCs. This chain uses TRBV7-2 with TRBJ2-5; TRBD1 agrees at 7 bases. CDR3 nucleotide sequence: TGTGCCAGCAGCCCGCGACAGGGCTACCAAGAGACCCAGTACTTC. Amino acids: CASSPRQGYQETQYF.